This entry lists 25 T cell receptor beta chains sequenced from one sample in a study of spatial heterogeneity in lung cancer. For these receptors, no antigen is known. TCRdb re-analysed the 5' RACE reads in MiXCR, keeping a single row per CDR3 protein. The sample includes fewer than 2,500 distinct CDR3 sequences, 35% to 40% seen only once; the top ten take around 25%. The sample's time point: sample taken at primary tumor resection. Study findings and constraints: Counts that tracked tumor mutation counts were those of expanded intratumoral alpha and beta TCRs.

The input for sequencing was lung tumor tissue, taken at surgery. Receptor source: a male donor with early-stage non-small cell lung cancer.

A remark on this clonotype: This beta chain is off target for a library built for alpha chains, so its abundance means little. V usage is TRBV29-1 and J usage is TRBJ1-1; TRBD1 agrees at 8 bases. The CDR3 extends over 16 amino acids. Germline values: CDR1 SQVTM, CDR2 ANQGSEA. The ends lost 4 bases at V and 4 bases at J; junction bases unmatched: 14. Here the CDR3 DNA reads TGCAGCGTTGTTAAAGCGACAGGGGCGCAGAGCACTGAAGCTTTCTTT. This encodes CSVVKATGAQSTEAFF.

Details on this clonotype: The library was prepared for alpha chains; this beta chain is a stray read, so its frequency means little. V and J are TRBV29-1 and TRBJ2-3; the D gene could be TRBD1 or TRBD2 (6 bases each). CDR1 and CDR2 (germline): SQVTM, ANQGSEA. There are 14 residues in the CDR3. V was cut by 5 bases and J by 0 bases, with 12 bases left in between. The CDR3 coding sequence is TGCAGCGTTAACAGGGAGGAGAGCACAGATACGCAGTATTTT. Amino acid sequence: CSVNREESTDTQYF.

Only a few counts were recorded for this clonotype. This beta chain is a stray sequence in a library constructed for alpha chains; its clone size is not meaningful. The chain links TRBV7-8 to TRBJ2-3; 13 bases fit TRBD2. V shed 3 bases, J shed 0 bases, and the junction held 6 bases outside the gene matches. Germline CDR1 reads SGHVS; CDR2 reads FQNEAQ. The CDR3 loop spans 18 amino acids. The CDR3, as DNA: TGTGCCAGCAGCTTTCCCGGGACTAGCGGGGATAGCACAGATACGCAGTATTTT. Protein: CASSFPGTSGDSTDTQYF.

As concerns this clonotype: For a library built for alpha chains, this beta chain is a stray read; little rests on its size. This chain uses TRBV28 with TRBJ1-1, with D possibly being TRBD1 (5 bases). The CDR3 spans 14 residues. CDR1 is MDHEN and CDR2 is SYDVKM in the germline V gene. V was clipped by 2 bases and J by 1 base, with 8 bases between them. The CDR3 loop reads CASSLGHRNTEAFF. The CDR3 DNA sequence: TGTGCCAGCAGTTTAGGACATAGGAACACTGAAGCTTTCTTT.

This clonotype was seen just once. Little can be read into the size of this beta chain, an off-target read in a library designed for alpha chains. The chain is built from TRBV6-5 and TRBJ1-5; tentative D call: TRBD1 (5 bases). Trimming took off 6 bases at V and 0 bases at J, with 6 bases between the two ends. Germline values: CDR1 MNHEY, CDR2 SVGAGI. The CDR3 totals 13 residues. The CDR3 coding sequence is TGTGCCAGCAGGACAGCTAGCAATCAGCCCCAGCATTTT. It codes for CASRTASNQPQHF.

This clonotype is judged medium-sized. This beta chain represents an off-target read in a library built for alpha chains; its size is of limited meaning. This chain links TRBV2 with TRBJ2-3; D is uncertain. Germline-derived CDR1 and CDR2 are SNHLY and FYNNEI. This CDR3 is 15 amino acids long. V was cut by 4 bases and J by 5 bases, with 16 bases left in between. The CDR3 DNA follows: TGTGCCAGCAGTGGATTGCAGAATACGGGAGATACGCAGTATTTT. It is translated as CASSGLQNTGDTQYF.

Judged by abundance, this clonotype is medium-sized. The library was prepared for alpha chains; this beta chain is a stray read, so its frequency means little. The chain combines TRBV5-1 with TRBJ2-3; 10 nucleotides align to TRBD2. V dropped 4 bases and J dropped 0; count of bases not matched to a gene: 5. CDR1 and CDR2 from the germline V gene are SGHRS and YFSETQ. This CDR3 spans 16 amino acids. CDR3 nucleotide sequence: TGCGCCAGCAGCCCCGGACTAGCGGAAAGCACAGATACGCAGTATTTT. This sequence encodes CASSPGLAESTDTQYF.

Turning to this clonotype: With the library built for alpha chains, this beta chain is off target and its frequency is not meaningful. The V gene is TRBV11-2, the J gene TRBJ2-1, with D possibly TRBD1 on 7 matching bases. Germline values: CDR1 SGHAT, CDR2 FQNNGV. Trimming pared 5 bases from V and 1 base from J, leaving 18 bases between. CDR3 length equals 17 residues. The CDR3 loop is CASSPFAGTVSYNEQFF. CDR3 nucleotides: TGTGCCAGCAGCCCCTTCGCGGGGACAGTGTCCTACAATGAGCAGTTCTTC.

Worth noting for this clonotype: This beta chain represents an off-target read in a library built for alpha chains; its size is of limited meaning. The CDR3: CASSLGSGQPQHF. The CDR3 region has the DNA TGTGCCAGCAGCTTGGGGAGCGGGCAGCCCCAGCATTTT. The chain recombines TRBV7-7 with TRBJ1-5; D unclear. Germline V CDR1 and CDR2: SSHAT, FNYEAQ (reference sequence). Deletions cut 3 bases from V and 7 bases from J, with 10 bases between. The CDR3 loop spans 13 amino acids.

This clonotype is termed medium-sized. Because the library targeted alpha chains, this beta chain is an off-target read whose size means little. The genes are TRBV12-3 or TRBV12-4 and TRBJ2-5; perhaps TRBD2 as D (5 bases). The CDR3 has 15 residues. V lost 6 bases, J lost 4 bases, and 18 bases lay in between. CDR3 sequence reads: CASRQGSGRGETQYF. As DNA, the CDR3 is TGTGCCAGCAGGCAAGGGTCGGGTCGGGGAGAGACCCAGTACTTC.

This clonotype is deemed medium-sized. The size of this beta chain means little, since it is a stray read in a library made for alpha chains. The chain joins TRBV14 to TRBJ2-7; D is ambiguous. Germline V gene data show CDR1 as SGHDN and CDR2 as FVKESK. This CDR3 comprises 13 residues. V was trimmed by 5 bases and J by 6 bases, leaving 14 bases between them. The CDR3 loop is CASSYSHLREQYF. The CDR3 region has the DNA TGTGCCAGCAGCTACTCCCACTTACGCGAGCAGTACTTC.

As regards this clonotype: This beta chain represents an off-target read in a library built for alpha chains; its size is of limited meaning. The rearrangement joins TRBV3-1 to TRBJ1-5; D unclear. The CDR3 contains 16 residues. V gave up 0 bases and J gave up 1 base, with 10 bases separating them. CDR1 and CDR2 from the germline V gene are LGHDT and YNNKEL (reference sequence). The CDR3 here is CASSQDWGGSNQPQHF. The CDR3 DNA follows: TGTGCCAGCAGCCAAGATTGGGGAGGGAGCAATCAGCCCCAGCATTTT.

Judged by abundance, this clonotype is large. This beta chain came through as a stray read in a library set up for alpha chains, and its size says little. The chain recombines TRBV2 with TRBJ2-1, with a weak D call TRBD1 (6 bases). V was pared by 3 bases and J by 1 base, with 7 bases between. The CDR3 spans 14 residues. CDR1 is SNHLY and CDR2 is FYNNEI in the germline V gene. The DNA of the CDR3 is TGTGCCAGCAGTGAGGACAGTTCCTACAATGAGCAGTTCTTC. Translation: CASSEDSSYNEQFF.

This clonotype is categorized as large. This beta chain turned up in a library designed for alpha chains; as an off-target read, its abundance says little. The rearrangement uses TRBV28 and TRBJ2-5; D is undetermined. Trimming stripped 5 bases from V and 1 base from J, with 8 bases between. Germline V gives CDR1 MDHEN, CDR2 SYDVKM. This CDR3 region has 13 residues. The CDR3 sequence: CASSPGSQETQYF. The CDR3 bases are TGTGCCAGCAGTCCAGGATCCCAAGAGACCCAGTACTTC.

This clonotype is judged medium-sized. The library was built for alpha chains, so this beta chain is an off-target read and its size means little. V gene TRBV5-1 combines with J gene TRBJ2-7; D is unclear. CDR3 length: 14 residues. The germline V gene encodes CDR1 SGHRS and CDR2 YFSETQ. Trimming left V 4 bases short and J 7 bases short, with 18 bases between. The CDR3 bases are TGCGCCAGCAGCCCGGATAGAGAGTGGTTGGAGCAGTACTTC. Translating it yields CASSPDREWLEQYF.

In this sample, this clonotype turned up a few times. With the library built for alpha chains, this beta chain is off target and its frequency is not meaningful. The V gene is TRBV4-3, the J gene TRBJ2-5; 8 bases are shared with TRBD2. CDR3 size: 15 residues. Per the germline V gene, CDR1 is LGHNA and CDR2 is YSLEER. The trim removed 2 bases at V and 5 bases at J, leaving 7 bases unmatched. CDR3 nucleotides: TGCGCCAGCAGCCAAAGCGGGAGCGGGGGTGAGACCCAGTACTTC. Amino acids: CASSQSGSGGETQYF.

About this clonotype itself: This beta chain is a stray read from a library made for alpha chains; its abundance is not meaningful. The V gene is TRBV3-1, the J gene TRBJ2-5; D is undetermined. The CDR3 is 10 residues long. Germline-derived CDR1 and CDR2 are LGHDT and YNNKEL (reference sequence). V shed 8 bases and J shed 2 bases, with 3 bases lying between them. The chain's CDR3 is CASRQETQYF. DNA of the CDR3: TGTGCCAGCCGACAAGAGACCCAGTACTTC.

Notes on this clonotype: This beta chain turned up in a library designed for alpha chains; as an off-target read, its abundance says little. This chain connects TRBV6-2 or TRBV6-3 to TRBJ2-1; 10 nucleotides line up with TRBD2. This CDR3 has 16 residues. The germline gives CDR1 MNHEY, CDR2 SVGEGT. V shed 4 bases and J 8 bases; nucleotides not matched to a gene: 11. The CDR3 reads CASSSQAGGPGDEQFF. The CDR3 DNA reads TGTGCCAGCAGTTCCCAAGCGGGAGGGCCTGGCGATGAGCAGTTCTTC.

This clonotype is deemed medium-sized. This beta chain slipped into a library made for alpha chains as a stray read, so its size is not meaningful. The chain recombines TRBV10-3 with TRBJ2-7; TRBD1 aligns across 8 bases. This CDR3 is built from 11 residues. V gave up 10 bases and J gave up 6 bases; unmatched junction bases: 5. Germline loops: CDR1 ENHRY, CDR2 SYGVKD. The CDR3 DNA is TGTGCCACTCGTCAGGGGGCCGAGCAGTACTTC. This codes for CATRQGAEQYF.

By sample share, this clonotype is medium-sized (0.01 to 0.1%). This beta chain is a stray read from a library made for alpha chains; its abundance is not meaningful. The rearrangement links TRBV27 to TRBJ2-7; 10 bases agree with TRBD2. Germline CDR1 and CDR2: MNHEY and SMNVEV (reference sequence). The trim removed 0 bases at V and 4 bases at J, leaving 6 bases unmatched. The CDR3 runs to 16 residues. The CDR3 region has the DNA TGTGCCAGCAGTTTATCACTAGCGGGGAAGACTTACGAGCAGTACTTC. The encoded protein is CASSLSLAGKTYEQYF.

This clonotype showed up many times. With the library built for alpha chains, this beta chain is off target and its frequency is not meaningful. The chain links TRBV28 to TRBJ2-1; D is perhaps TRBD1 or TRBD2 (5 bases each). The CDR3 contains 15 residues. The V and J ends lost 5 bases and 6 bases respectively, with 17 bases between them. Germline CDR1 and CDR2: MDHEN and SYDVKM. The CDR3, as DNA: TGTGCCAGCAGTCGGGGCCGGGACCCCATCAATGAGCAGTTCTTC. This gives the protein CASSRGRDPINEQFF.

On this clonotype: This beta chain represents an off-target read in a library built for alpha chains; its size is of limited meaning. The gene calls are TRBV28 and TRBJ2-4; D call uncertain. V lost 0 bases and J 0 bases, leaving 6 bases between the germline ends. Germline assignment: CDR1 MDHEN and CDR2 SYDVKM. The CDR3 runs 15 residues. CDR3 coding DNA: TGTGCCAGCAGTTTATGGCCCCTAGCCAAAAACATTCAGTACTTC. Its translation: CASSLWPLAKNIQYF.

A remark on this clonotype: For a library built for alpha chains, this beta chain is a stray read; little rests on its size. The chain recombines TRBV5-1 with TRBJ1-3, with 7 bases aligning to TRBD1. Germline V gives CDR1 SGHRS, CDR2 YFSETQ. The length of the CDR3 is 15 residues. Trimming took 0 bases from V and 0 from J; bases not matched to a gene: 0. The CDR3 sequence is CASSLEGASGNTIYF. In DNA, the CDR3 is TGCGCCAGCAGCTTGGAGGGGGCCTCTGGAAACACCATATATTTT.

This clonotype is judged medium-sized. This beta chain was picked up by a library intended for alpha chains and is off target, so its count carries little meaning. The chain couples TRBV20-1 to TRBJ2-2, with 8 bases lining up with TRBD1. This CDR3 has 14 amino acids. Germline CDR1 and CDR2: DFQATT and SNEGSKA (reference sequence). V was pared by 6 bases and J by 2 bases, with 5 bases of the junction left unmatched. CDR3 coding DNA: TGCAGTGCCCCGGACAGGGCTAACACCGGGGAGCTGTTTTTT. Translation: CSAPDRANTGELFF.

This clonotype is labeled as large (0.1 to 1%). The library was designed around alpha chains, so this beta chain is a stray read whose abundance carries little weight. J is TRBJ2-2 and V is TRBV20-1; a weak D match, TRBD2 (5 bases). CDR1 and CDR2 from the germline V gene are DFQATT and SNEGSKA (reference sequence). Trimming took off 3 bases at V and 4 bases at J, with 15 bases between the two ends. This CDR3 region has 15 residues. The DNA for the CDR3 is TGCAGTGCTAGGATTGGTAGCGAGGTCACCGGGGAGCTGTTTTTT. Translated: CSARIGSEVTGELFF.